The 30 T cell receptor beta chains listed next were all sequenced from one sample in a study of immune evolution from preneoplasia to lung adenocarcinoma. Here immunoSEQ multiplex PCR was the method, and the copy in TCRdb shows in-frame clones only, minus some. Altogether fewer than 50,000 clones are present, around 80% being singletons, with the ten largest covering about 4.4%. The sequencing input was FFPE invasive lung adenocarcinoma tissue. All receptors derive from a person in their sixties or seventies with lung adenocarcinoma.

The V gene is TRBV11-2, the J gene TRBJ1-1; D gene ambiguous. This CDR3 has 12 amino acids. V was clipped by 5 bases and J by 4 bases, with 8 bases between them. In germline, CDR1 is SGHAT, CDR2 FQNNGV. The CDR3 protein is CASSQPGTEAFF. CDR3 nucleotide sequence: TGTGCCAGCAGCCAGCCGGGCACTGAAGCTTTCTTT.

Written as DNA, the CDR3 is TGTGCCAGCAGCTCCCCTCCTGGGCAAACGGAATCTGGGGCCAACGTCCTGACTTTC. Protein sequence: CASSSPPGQTESGANVLTF. V usage is TRBV11-1 and J usage is TRBJ2-6; D gene uncertain. The V end lost 4 bases, the J end lost 1 base, and 20 bases lay between the germline ends. Germline V gene lookup returns CDR1 SGHAT and CDR2 FQDESV (reference sequence). The CDR3 consists of 19 residues.

The chain employs TRBV6-6 and TRBJ2-1; D is uncertain. The CDR3 runs to 11 residues. Trimming removed 4 bases from V and 7 bases from J, with 5 bases in between. The V gene's germline CDR1 is MNHNY and CDR2 SVGAGI (reference sequence). The CDR3 loop is CASSSLNEQFF. The CDR3 DNA sequence: TGTGCCAGCAGTTCTCTTAATGAGCAGTTCTTC.

The V call is TRBV4-2, the J call TRBJ2-1; D gene uncertain. The germline V gene has CDR1 LGHNA and CDR2 YNFKEQ. The CDR3 covers 13 residues. V lost 3 bases and J lost 5, with 8 bases in between. This CDR3 reads CASSHPRNNEQFF. In nucleotides, the CDR3 is TGTGCCAGCAGCCATCCCCGAAACAATGAGCAGTTCTTC.

The gene calls are TRBV9 and TRBJ1-1, with unresolved D. The V gene's germline CDR1 is SGDLS and CDR2 YYNGEE. Trimming cost V 4 bases and J 2 bases, with 12 bases left between them. The CDR3 runs 14 residues. CDR3 nucleotide sequence: TGTGCCAGCAGCCCGTGGGTAGATAACACTGAAGCTTTCTTT. It specifies CASSPWVDNTEAFF.

V usage is TRBV7-2 and J usage is TRBJ2-1; 9 nucleotides align to TRBD2. The CDR3 length is 14 residues. Losses at the gene ends were 5 bases for V and 12 bases for J; bases not matched to a gene: 11. Looked up from germline, CDR1 is SGHTA and CDR2 is FQGNSA. For the CDR3, the DNA is TGTGCCAGCAGCCCGAAGAGAGCGGGAGGTTCGCAGTTCTTC. As protein: CASSPKRAGGSQFF.

The chain joins TRBV19 to TRBJ2-1, with 8 bases lining up with TRBD2. CDR3 size: 15 residues. Germline trimming cut 2 bases from V and 4 bases from J; bases unmatched to any gene: 4. Germline lookup yields CDR1 LNHDA and CDR2 SQIVND (reference sequence). The CDR3 sequence: CASSIRAGAYNEQFF. CDR3 nucleotides: TGTGCCAGTAGTATACGAGCGGGAGCGTACAATGAGCAGTTCTTC.

In its sample, this clone was seen a few times. CDR3 DNA sequence: TGCGCCAGCAGCCAATCCGCGGGATTAGGTGAAAAACTGTTTTTT. It yields the protein CASSQSAGLGEKLFF. The V gene is TRBV4-1, the J gene TRBJ1-4; unclear D gene. CDR1 is MGHRA, CDR2 YSYEKL, per germline. V was cut by 2 bases and J by 7 bases, with 14 bases left in between. There are 15 residues in the CDR3.

This CDR3 is CASSLGERNEQFF. DNA for the CDR3: TGTGCCAGCAGCTTAGGGGAGCGGAATGAGCAGTTCTTC. V gene TRBV11-2 combines with J gene TRBJ2-1; D is possibly TRBD2 (5 bases). The germline V gene has CDR1 SGHAT and CDR2 FQNNGV. This CDR3 has 13 residues. V was trimmed by 1 base and J by 7 bases, leaving 8 bases between them.

The chain links TRBV19 to TRBJ2-1; D remains ambiguous. Germline lookup yields CDR1 LNHDA and CDR2 SQIVND (reference sequence). Trimming took off 2 bases at V and 9 bases at J, with 8 bases between the two ends. The CDR3 consists of 12 residues. As DNA, the CDR3 is TGTGCCAGTAGTATAATCCCCTCTGAGCAGTTCTTC. It yields the protein CASSIIPSEQFF.

V and J are TRBV18 and TRBJ2-2; D may be TRBD1 (5 bases). V lost 0 bases to trimming and J lost 4 bases, with 12 bases between them. The CDR3 extends over 16 amino acids. The germline gives CDR1 KGHSH, CDR2 LQKENI. The CDR3 DNA reads as TGTGCCAGCTCACCACCGTATTCGACAGCCACCGGGGAGCTGTTTTTT. Its translation: CASSPPYSTATGELFF.

This clone appeared once. The chain links TRBV7-2 to TRBJ1-5; possibly TRBD1 for D (5 bases). CDR3 length equals 15 residues. The V and J ends lost 1 base and 7 bases respectively, with 14 bases between them. CDR1 and CDR2 from the germline V gene are SGHTA and FQGNSA. CDR3 sequence reads: CASSLEGGELQPQHF. The CDR3 coding sequence is TGTGCCAGCAGCTTAGAGGGAGGGGAACTCCAGCCCCAGCATTTT.

This CDR3 reads CASSESTGGDTIYF. The CDR3 nucleotides are TGTGCCAGCAGTGAGTCAACAGGGGGAGACACCATATATTTT. This sequence joins TRBV25-1 and TRBJ1-3; TRBD1 matches at 8 bases. Germline trimming cut 3 bases from V and 8 bases from J; bases unmatched to any gene: 6. Germline lookup yields CDR1 MGHDK and CDR2 SYGVNS. CDR3 length: 14 amino acids.

On this clone: Its ends do not fully match the called genes, so a read error is possible. V usage is TRBV4-2 and J usage is TRBJ1-4; D is possibly TRBD1 (6 bases). This CDR3 region has 13 residues. Germline lookup yields CDR1 LGHNA and CDR2 YNFKEQ. The DNA for the CDR3 is TGTGCCAGCAGCCAAATGCCCGACAGGAAAAATGCTTTT. Its translation: CASSQMPDRKNAF.

The chain employs TRBV28 and TRBJ1-1; 9 nucleotides match TRBD1. This CDR3 is 15 amino acids long. The J segment lost 2 bases and the V segment lost 4 bases, leaving 5 bases of the junction unmatched. Germline CDR1 MDHEN, CDR2 SYDVKM. Here the CDR3 DNA reads TGTGCCAGCAGTTCCTGGACAGGGGTAAACACTGAAGCTTTCTTT. Residues: CASSSWTGVNTEAFF.

J is TRBJ1-4 and V is TRBV6-5; a weak D match, TRBD1 (6 bases). Trimming left V 2 bases short and J 3 bases short, with 10 bases between. The CDR3 runs 15 residues. The germline CDR1 and CDR2 sequences are MNHEY and SVGAGI. The CDR3 nucleotides are TGTGCCAGCAGTTACAGGGGGGGGTCTAATGAAAAACTGTTTTTT. Translating gives CASSYRGGSNEKLFF.

The rearrangement links TRBV4-1 to TRBJ1-4; D is ambiguous. Germline lookup yields CDR1 MGHRA and CDR2 YSYEKL. The germline V and J ends were trimmed by 2 bases and 3 bases, with 13 bases remaining between them. This CDR3 spans 16 amino acids. The CDR3 protein is CASSQRMEGANEKLFF. In DNA, the CDR3 is TGCGCCAGCAGCCAAAGAATGGAGGGAGCTAATGAAAAACTGTTTTTT.

The genes are TRBV6-4 and TRBJ2-1, with 12 nucleotides matching TRBD2. With 6 bases clipped from V and 6 bases from J, the junction kept 6 bases outside the gene matches. In germline, CDR1 is MRHNA, CDR2 SNTAGT. The CDR3 is made up of 15 amino acids. The CDR3 DNA reads TGTGCCAGCAGGAGACTAGCGGGAGAGGGCAATGAGCAGTTCTTC. Protein: CASRRLAGEGNEQFF.

In its sample, this clone was seen a few times. Other DNA sequences in the same sample also yield this CDR3. Written as DNA, the CDR3 is TGTGCCAGCTCACCGGGACAGGGGGGACTCAATCAGCCCCAGCATTTT. Its protein is CASSPGQGGLNQPQHF. The chain combines TRBV18 with TRBJ1-5, with 11 bases fitting TRBD1. The CDR3 loop spans 16 amino acids. CDR1 is KGHSH, CDR2 LQKENI, per germline. The ends lost 3 bases at V and 3 bases at J; junction bases unmatched: 4. The complete variable domain, with remaining parts taken from reference TRBV18 and TRBJ1-5, reads NAGVMQNPRHLVRRRGQEARLRCSPMKGHSHVYWYRQLPEEGLKFMVYLQKENIIDESGMPKERFSAEFPKEGPSILRIQQVVRGDSAAYFCASSPGQGGLNQPQHFGDGTRLSIL.

The sample holds a few counts of this clone. This chain connects TRBV29-1 to TRBJ2-2; TRBD2 agrees at 7 bases. Looked up from germline, CDR1 is SQVTM and CDR2 is ANQGSEA. CDR3 length: 15 amino acids. Losses at the gene ends were 1 base for V and 2 bases for J; bases not matched to a gene: 4. DNA for the CDR3: TGCAGCGTTGAAGTGAGCGGGGCTAACACCGGGGAGCTGTTTTTT. As protein: CSVEVSGANTGELFF.

In this sample, this clone turned up a few times. The CDR3 sequence: CASSFPAGNEQFF. CDR3 in DNA: TGTGCCAGCAGTTTTCCTGCGGGCAATGAGCAGTTCTTC. This chain connects TRBV11-2 to TRBJ2-1, with D tentatively TRBD2 (5 bases). Per germline, CDR1 SGHAT and CDR2 FQNNGV. CDR3 size: 13 residues. Trimming stripped 6 bases from V and 6 bases from J, with 12 bases between.

This chain's CDR3 is CASSQPTSANTGELFF. CDR3 in DNA: TGCGCCAGCAGCCAGCCGACTAGCGCGAACACCGGGGAGCTGTTTTTT. V and J are TRBV4-1 and TRBJ2-2; 8 nucleotides agree with TRBD2. The CDR3 runs to 16 residues. Trimming removed 3 bases from V and 0 bases from J; junction bases left unmatched: 3. CDR1 is MGHRA and CDR2 is YSYEKL in the germline V gene.

The chain couples TRBV9 to TRBJ2-3, with 14 positions matching TRBD2. Germline lookup yields CDR1 SGDLS and CDR2 YYNGEE. The CDR3 is 18 amino acids. The ends lost 0 bases at V and 6 bases at J; junction bases unmatched: 9. This CDR3 is CASSVAAGLAGVSDTQYF. The CDR3 region has the DNA TGTGCCAGCAGCGTAGCGGCGGGACTAGCGGGAGTAAGCGATACGCAGTATTTT.

This clone was seen a single time. The gene calls are TRBV5-1 and TRBJ2-4; possibly TRBD1 for D (6 bases). The CDR3 totals 14 residues. V lost 4 bases to trimming and J lost 8 bases, with 16 bases between them. Germline loops: CDR1 SGHRS, CDR2 YFSETQ. CDR3 protein: CASSPGQHTDIQYF. CDR3 coding DNA: TGCGCCAGCAGCCCCGGACAGCATACTGACATTCAGTACTTC.

Here the CDR3 reads CASSRLAASSYNEQFF. As DNA, the CDR3 is TGTGCCAGCAGCCGACTAGCGGCTAGCTCCTACAATGAGCAGTTCTTC. The chain carries TRBV28 and TRBJ2-1; 9 bases line up with TRBD2. V shed 6 bases, J shed 0 bases, and the junction held 6 bases outside the gene matches. This CDR3 has 16 residues. CDR1 and CDR2 (germline): MDHEN, SYDVKM.

This clone has a handful of counts. V is TRBV29-1 and J is TRBJ2-7, with TRBD2 identical over 8 bases. Germline V gene data show CDR1 as SQVTM and CDR2 as ANQGSEA. The CDR3 consists of 15 residues. V was pared by 4 bases and J by 0 bases, with 8 bases of the junction left unmatched. This CDR3 is CSVADPGGSSYEQYF. The CDR3 DNA sequence: TGCAGCGTTGCCGATCCGGGGGGGAGCTCCTACGAGCAGTACTTC.

The chain recombines TRBV6-5 with TRBJ2-5; 7 bases map to TRBD2. Germline V gene sequence: CDR1 MNHEY, CDR2 SVGAGI. This CDR3 contains 13 residues. V was pared by 6 bases and J by 7 bases, with 8 bases of the junction left unmatched. The CDR3: CASSREALSTQYF. CDR3 DNA: TGTGCCAGCAGCCGGGAGGCTCTATCGACCCAGTACTTC.

CDR3 sequence: CAGGLFHSGANVLTF. Written as DNA, the CDR3 is TGTGCCGGGGGTCTTTTCCACTCTGGGGCCAACGTCCTGACTTTC. The genes are TRBV5-6 and TRBJ2-6, with D perhaps assigned TRBD1 or TRBD2 (5 bases each). The CDR3 consists of 15 residues. Germline CDR1 SGHDT, CDR2 YYEEEE. With 10 bases removed from V and 0 bases from J, the gap between germline ends came to 14 bases. Filled out from reference TRBV5-6 and TRBJ2-6, the complete variable domain reads DAGVTQSPTHLIKTRGQQVTLRCSPKSGHDTVSWYQQALGQGPQFIFQYYEEEERQRGNFPDRFSGHQFPNYSSELNVNALLLGDSALYLCAGGLFHSGANVLTFGAGSRLTVL.

This clone was observed once. J is TRBJ2-1 and V is TRBV29-1; 10 bases match TRBD1. J gave up 9 bases and V 5 bases, and 7 bases lay outside the gene matches. The CDR3 extends over 13 amino acids. Germline V gene sequence: CDR1 SQVTM, CDR2 ANQGSEA. This CDR3 is CSVSGQGQSEQFF. CDR3 nucleotide sequence: TGCAGCGTTTCGGGACAGGGGCAATCTGAGCAGTTCTTC.

This clone has a single count. The chain employs TRBV7-9 and TRBJ1-4; 7 positions agree with TRBD1. CDR1 and CDR2 (germline): SEHNR, FQNEAQ (reference sequence). This CDR3 is built from 16 residues. The V and J ends lost 1 base and 0 bases, in that order; junction bases with no gene match: 2. The CDR3 region has the DNA TGTGCCAGCAGCTTAGGGGACAGAGCAACTAATGAAAAACTGTTTTTT. Translation gives CASSLGDRATNEKLFF.